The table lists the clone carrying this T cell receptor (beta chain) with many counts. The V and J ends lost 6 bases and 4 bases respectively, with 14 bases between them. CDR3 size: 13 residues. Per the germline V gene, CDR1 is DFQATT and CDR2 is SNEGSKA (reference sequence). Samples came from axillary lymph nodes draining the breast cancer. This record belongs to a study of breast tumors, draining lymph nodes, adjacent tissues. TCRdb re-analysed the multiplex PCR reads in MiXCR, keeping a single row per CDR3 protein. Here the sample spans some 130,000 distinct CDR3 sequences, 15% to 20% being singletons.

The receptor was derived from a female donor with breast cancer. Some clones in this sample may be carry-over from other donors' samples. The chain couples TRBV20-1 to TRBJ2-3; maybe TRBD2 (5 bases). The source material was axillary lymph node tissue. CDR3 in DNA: TGCAGTGCCTGGAGGCCCCCCCCAGATACGCAGTATTTT. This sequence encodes CSAWRPPPDTQYF.